The T cell receptor beta chain under discussion was sequenced for a study of blood T cells in healthy people across ages. This clonotype appeared a few times. What it recognizes is unknown. The CDR3 is 14 residues long. The V segment lost 8 bases and the J segment 2 bases; nucleotides outside the gene matches: 3. CDR1 MDHEN and CDR2 SYDVKM come from the germline V gene. The study's findings and limits: Versus aged donors, long-lived donors had higher diversity and more naive CD4+ cells.

Then a second PCR, running about 7 to 11 cycles, was carried out with a sample-barcoded 5' primer and a J-beta primer mix. Each cDNA was tagged by a template-switch adaptor containing 12 random nucleotides. Each CDR3 protein is one row after TCRdb ran MiXCR on the 5' RACE reads. The sample lists hundreds of thousands of distinct CDR3 sequences; 45% to 50% were seen once. Each donor supplied approximately 10 milliliters of peripheral blood. The chain is built from TRBV28 and TRBJ2-1; 10 bases match TRBD2. The clonotype comes from a woman in her sixties or seventies in good health. The sequenced sample was blood. This CDR3 is CASASGSTYNEQFF. The DNA of the CDR3 is TGTGCCAGCGCTAGCGGGAGCACCTACAATGAGCAGTTCTTC.